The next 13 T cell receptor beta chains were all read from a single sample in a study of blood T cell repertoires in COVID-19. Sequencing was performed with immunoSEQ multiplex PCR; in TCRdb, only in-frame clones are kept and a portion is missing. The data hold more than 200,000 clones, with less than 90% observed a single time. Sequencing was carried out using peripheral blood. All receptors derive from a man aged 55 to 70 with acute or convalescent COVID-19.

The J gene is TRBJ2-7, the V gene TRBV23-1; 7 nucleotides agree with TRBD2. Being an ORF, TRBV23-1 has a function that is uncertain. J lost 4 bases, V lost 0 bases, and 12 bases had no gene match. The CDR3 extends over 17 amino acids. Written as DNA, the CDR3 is TGCGCCAGCAGTCAATCGGAGGTAGGGAGGGTTTCTTACGAGCAGTACTTC. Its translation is CASSQSEVGRVSYEQYF.

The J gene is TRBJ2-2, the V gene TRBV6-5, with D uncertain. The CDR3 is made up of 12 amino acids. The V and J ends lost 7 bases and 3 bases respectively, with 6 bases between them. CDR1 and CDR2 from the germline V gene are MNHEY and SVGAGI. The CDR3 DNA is TGTGCCAGCACACAAGACACCGGGGAGCTGTTTTTT. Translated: CASTQDTGELFF.

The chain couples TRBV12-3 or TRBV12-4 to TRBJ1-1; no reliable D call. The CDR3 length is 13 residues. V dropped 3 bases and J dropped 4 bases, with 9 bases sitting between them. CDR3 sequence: CASSLQASTEAFF. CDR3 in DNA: TGTGCCAGCAGTTTGCAGGCCTCCACTGAAGCTTTCTTT.

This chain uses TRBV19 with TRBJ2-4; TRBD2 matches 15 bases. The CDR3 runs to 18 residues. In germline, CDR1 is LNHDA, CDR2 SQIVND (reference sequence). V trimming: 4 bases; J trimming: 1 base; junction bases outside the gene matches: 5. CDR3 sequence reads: CASSKGTSGGKAKNIQYF. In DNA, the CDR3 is TGTGCCAGTAGTAAGGGGACTAGCGGGGGGAAGGCCAAAAACATTCAGTACTTC. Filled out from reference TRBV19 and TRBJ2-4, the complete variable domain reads DGGITQSPKYLFRKEGQNVTLSCEQNLNHDAMYWYRQDPGQGLRLIYYSQIVNDFQKGDIAEGYSVSREKKESFPLTVTSAQKNPTAFYLCASSKGTSGGKAKNIQYFGAGTRLSVL.

The CDR3 sequence: CASSLTGAGMYEQYF. CDR3 bases: TGTGCCAGCAGCTTAACAGGGGCGGGAATGTACGAGCAGTACTTC. The V and J genes are TRBV7-3 and TRBJ2-7, with D perhaps matching TRBD2 (6 bases). Germline assignment: CDR1 SGHTA and CDR2 FQGTGA. The V end was cut by 0 bases, the J end by 4 bases, with 13 bases between. The CDR3 sequence is 15 residues long.

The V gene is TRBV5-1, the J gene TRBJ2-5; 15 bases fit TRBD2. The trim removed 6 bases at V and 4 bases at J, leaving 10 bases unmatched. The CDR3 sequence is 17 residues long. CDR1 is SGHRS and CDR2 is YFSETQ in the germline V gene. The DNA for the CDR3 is TGCGCCAGCACCGTAGCCCGGACTAGCGGGAGGGGAGAGACCCAGTACTTC. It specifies CASTVARTSGRGETQYF.

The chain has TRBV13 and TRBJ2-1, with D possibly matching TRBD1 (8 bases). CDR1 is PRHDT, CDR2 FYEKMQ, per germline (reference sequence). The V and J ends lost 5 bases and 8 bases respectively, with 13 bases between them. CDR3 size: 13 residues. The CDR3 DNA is TGTGCCAGCAGCCCTACAGGGGGGGATGAGCAGTTCTTC. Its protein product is CASSPTGGDEQFF.

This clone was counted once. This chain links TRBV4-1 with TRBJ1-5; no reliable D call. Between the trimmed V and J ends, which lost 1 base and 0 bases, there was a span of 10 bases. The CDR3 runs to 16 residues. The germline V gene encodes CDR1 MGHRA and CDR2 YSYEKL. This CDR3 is CASSQGGGISNQPQHF. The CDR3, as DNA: TGCGCCAGCAGCCAAGGAGGAGGAATTAGCAATCAGCCCCAGCATTTT.

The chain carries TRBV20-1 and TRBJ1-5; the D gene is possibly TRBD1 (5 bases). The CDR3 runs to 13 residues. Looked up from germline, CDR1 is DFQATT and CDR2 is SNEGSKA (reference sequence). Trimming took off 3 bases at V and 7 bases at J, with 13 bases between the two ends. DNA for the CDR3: TGCAGTGCTAGTGGGCAGGGATCACAGCCCCAGCATTTT. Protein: CSASGQGSQPQHF.

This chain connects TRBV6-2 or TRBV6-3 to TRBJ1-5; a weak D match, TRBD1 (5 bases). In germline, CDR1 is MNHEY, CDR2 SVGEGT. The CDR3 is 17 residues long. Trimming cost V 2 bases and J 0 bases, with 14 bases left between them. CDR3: CASSYTLRTPSNQPQHF. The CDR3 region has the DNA TGTGCCAGCAGTTACACCCTTCGGACACCTAGCAATCAGCCCCAGCATTTT.

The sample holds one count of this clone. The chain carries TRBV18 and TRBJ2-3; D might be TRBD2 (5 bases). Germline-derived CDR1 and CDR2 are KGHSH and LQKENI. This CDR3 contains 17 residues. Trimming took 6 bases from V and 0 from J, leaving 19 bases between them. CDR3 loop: CASSFTRAWTSTDTQYF. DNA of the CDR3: TGTGCCAGCTCCTTTACTAGGGCGTGGACTAGCACAGATACGCAGTATTTT.

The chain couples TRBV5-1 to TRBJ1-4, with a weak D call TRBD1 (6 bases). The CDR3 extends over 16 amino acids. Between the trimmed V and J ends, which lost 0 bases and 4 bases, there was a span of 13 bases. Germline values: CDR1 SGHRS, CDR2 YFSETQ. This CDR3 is CASSLEPQGNNEKLFF. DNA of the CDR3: TGCGCCAGCAGCTTGGAGCCACAGGGAAATAATGAAAAACTGTTTTTT.

The CDR3 sequence is CASTPLNTEAFF. Written as DNA, the CDR3 is TGTGCCAGCACCCCTCTCAACACTGAAGCTTTCTTT. The chain recombines TRBV7-8 with TRBJ1-1, with D unresolved. The CDR3 runs 12 residues. Germline CDR1 reads SGHVS; CDR2 reads FQNEAQ. With 7 bases removed from V and 2 bases from J, the gap between germline ends came to 8 bases.